This TCR beta chain was sequenced for a study of T cell repertoires in cytomegalovirus infection. CDR1 is MDHEN and CDR2 is SYDVKM in the germline V gene. V dropped 9 bases and J dropped 7 bases, with 13 bases sitting between them. There are 12 residues in the CDR3. TCRdb itself ran the reads through MiXCR, one entry per CDR3 protein. The data contain roughly 230,000 distinct CDR3 sequences, roughly 12% of them seen just once; the ten biggest clones take up 1.5% to 2%. On this clonotype itself: Since a much larger clone is just one base distant, this may be a read error.

The chain recombines TRBV28 with TRBJ2-1; D tentatively fits TRBD1 or TRBD2 (5 bases each). The origin of this receptor is a human donor in good health (CMV status not recorded). Some clones in this sample may be carry-over from other donors' samples. The sample taken for sequencing was PBMCs. CDR3 nucleotides: TGTGCCAGAAGGGCAGGGAGAAATGAGCAGTTCTTC. Protein product: CARRAGRNEQFF. The whole variable domain, remainder taken from reference TRBV28 and TRBJ2-1, is DVKVTQSSRYLVKRTGEKVFLECVQDMDHENMFWYRQDPGLGLRLIYFSYDVKMKEKGDIPEGYSVSREKKERFSLILESASTNQTSMYLCARRAGRNEQFFGPGTRLTVL.